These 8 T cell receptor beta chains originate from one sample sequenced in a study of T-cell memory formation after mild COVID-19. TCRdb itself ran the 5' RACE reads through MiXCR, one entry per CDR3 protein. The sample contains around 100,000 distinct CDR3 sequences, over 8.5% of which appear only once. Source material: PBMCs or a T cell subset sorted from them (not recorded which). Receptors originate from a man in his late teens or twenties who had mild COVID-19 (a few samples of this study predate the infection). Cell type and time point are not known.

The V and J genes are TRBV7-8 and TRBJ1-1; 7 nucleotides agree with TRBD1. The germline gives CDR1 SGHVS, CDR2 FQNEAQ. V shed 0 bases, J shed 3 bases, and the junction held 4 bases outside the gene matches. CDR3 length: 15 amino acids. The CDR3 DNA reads TGTGCCAGCAGCTTAGCGGAGGGGGCGCACACTGAAGCTTTCTTT. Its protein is CASSLAEGAHTEAFF.

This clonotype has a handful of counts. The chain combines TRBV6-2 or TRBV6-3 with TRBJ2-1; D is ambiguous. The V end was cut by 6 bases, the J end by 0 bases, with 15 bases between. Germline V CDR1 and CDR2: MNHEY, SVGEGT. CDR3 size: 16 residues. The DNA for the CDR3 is TGTGCCAGCAGACGAGTGAGGTTTTTCTCCTACAATGAGCAGTTCTTC. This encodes CASRRVRFFSYNEQFF.

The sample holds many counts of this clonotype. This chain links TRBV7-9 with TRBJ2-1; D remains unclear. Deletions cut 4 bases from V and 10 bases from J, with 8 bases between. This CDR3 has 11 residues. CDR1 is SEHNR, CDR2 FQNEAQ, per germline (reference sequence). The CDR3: CASSSLREQFF. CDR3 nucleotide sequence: TGTGCCAGCAGCTCACTGAGGGAGCAGTTCTTC.

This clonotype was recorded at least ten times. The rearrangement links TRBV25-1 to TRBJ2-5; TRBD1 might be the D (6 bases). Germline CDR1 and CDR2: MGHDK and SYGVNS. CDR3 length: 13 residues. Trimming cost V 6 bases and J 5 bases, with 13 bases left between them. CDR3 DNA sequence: TGTGCCAGCAGCCTAGGACAGCCGGAGACCCAGTACTTC. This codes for CASSLGQPETQYF.

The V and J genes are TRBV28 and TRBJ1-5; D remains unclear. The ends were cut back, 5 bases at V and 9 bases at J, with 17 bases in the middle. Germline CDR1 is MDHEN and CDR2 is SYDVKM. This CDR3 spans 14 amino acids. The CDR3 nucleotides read TGTGCCAGCAGTCCGGGAGTAATCGTCTCGCCCCAGCATTTT. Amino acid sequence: CASSPGVIVSPQHF.

Here the CDR3 DNA reads TGTGCCAGCAGCCCAACCCAGCGGGGGCCCACAGATACGCAGTATTTT. Its translation is CASSPTQRGPTDTQYF. The chain uses TRBV7-9 and TRBJ2-3; TRBD2 matches at 8 bases. Per germline, CDR1 SEHNR and CDR2 FQNEAQ (reference sequence). The ends lost 5 bases at V and 2 bases at J; junction bases unmatched: 9. This CDR3 contains 16 residues.

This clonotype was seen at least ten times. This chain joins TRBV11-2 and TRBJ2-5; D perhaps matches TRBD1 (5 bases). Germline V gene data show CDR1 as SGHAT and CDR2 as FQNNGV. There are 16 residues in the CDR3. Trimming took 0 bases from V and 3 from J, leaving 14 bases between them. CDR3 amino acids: CASSLDNRAREETQYF. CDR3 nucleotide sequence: TGTGCCAGCAGCTTAGATAATAGGGCCAGGGAAGAGACCCAGTACTTC.

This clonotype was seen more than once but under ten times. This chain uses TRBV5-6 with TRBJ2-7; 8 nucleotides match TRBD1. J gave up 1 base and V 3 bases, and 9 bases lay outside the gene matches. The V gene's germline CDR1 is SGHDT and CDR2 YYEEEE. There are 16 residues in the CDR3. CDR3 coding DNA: TGTGCCAGCAGCTCTTCCGGGACAGGAACGTCCTACGAGCAGTACTTC. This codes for CASSSSGTGTSYEQYF.